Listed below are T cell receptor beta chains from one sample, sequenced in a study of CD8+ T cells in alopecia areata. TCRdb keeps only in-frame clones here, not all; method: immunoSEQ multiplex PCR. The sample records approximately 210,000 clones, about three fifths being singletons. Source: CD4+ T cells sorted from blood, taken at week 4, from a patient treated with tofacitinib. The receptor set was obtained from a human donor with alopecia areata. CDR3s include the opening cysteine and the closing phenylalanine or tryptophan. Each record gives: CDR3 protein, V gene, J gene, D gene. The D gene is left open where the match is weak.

cdr3_aa: CAWRQGAGQPQHF
v_call: TRBV30
j_call: TRBJ1-5
d_call: TRBD1

cdr3_aa: CSVDIWVRDKRYEQYF
v_call: TRBV29-1
j_call: TRBJ2-7
d_call: -

cdr3_aa: CACPGVGTEAFF
v_call: TRBV30
j_call: TRBJ1-1
d_call: -

cdr3_aa: CAWSVWMSSGSTDTQYF
v_call: TRBV30
j_call: TRBJ2-3
d_call: TRBD2

cdr3_aa: CASSFGRGPYEQYF
v_call: TRBV7-3
j_call: TRBJ2-7
d_call: TRBD1

cdr3_aa: CSVDSSSATLGTDTQYF
v_call: TRBV29-1
j_call: TRBJ2-3
d_call: -

cdr3_aa: CAWSRRGGYEQYF
v_call: TRBV30
j_call: TRBJ2-7
d_call: -

cdr3_aa: CASSFRRLAGGQETQYF
v_call: TRBV13
j_call: TRBJ2-5
d_call: TRBD2

cdr3_aa: CAIRFQGNTGELFF
v_call: TRBV10-3
j_call: TRBJ2-2
d_call: -

cdr3_aa: CASSRLAGGTDTQYF
v_call: TRBV4-2
j_call: TRBJ2-3
d_call: TRBD2

cdr3_aa: CASSLGLPRLYEQYF
v_call: TRBV7-4
j_call: TRBJ2-7
d_call: -

cdr3_aa: CASSPPTGGPDIQYF
v_call: TRBV5-4
j_call: TRBJ2-4
d_call: TRBD2

cdr3_aa: CASSIRGELAGPETQYF
v_call: TRBV4-2
j_call: TRBJ2-5
d_call: TRBD2

cdr3_aa: CASSLGWKTQYF
v_call: TRBV28
j_call: TRBJ2-5
d_call: -

cdr3_aa: CASSQDGARKEKLFF
v_call: TRBV4-1
j_call: TRBJ1-4
d_call: -

cdr3_aa: CSVEGWRGRVDTQYF
v_call: TRBV29-1
j_call: TRBJ2-3
d_call: -

cdr3_aa: CASSLGRQQETQYF
v_call: TRBV5-4
j_call: TRBJ2-5
d_call: -

cdr3_aa: CASSQDLGEGYEQYF
v_call: TRBV4-2
j_call: TRBJ2-7
d_call: -

cdr3_aa: CASSWTSGRKTQYF
v_call: TRBV5-1
j_call: TRBJ2-5
d_call: TRBD2

cdr3_aa: CSVVLFEAEAFF
v_call: TRBV29-1
j_call: TRBJ1-1
d_call: -

cdr3_aa: CASSLAYRDRSLHF
v_call: TRBV7-2
j_call: TRBJ1-6
d_call: -

cdr3_aa: CSGGQDGRYGYTF
v_call: TRBV29-1
j_call: TRBJ1-2
d_call: TRBD1

cdr3_aa: CAWSRVMNTEAFF
v_call: TRBV30
j_call: TRBJ1-1
d_call: -

cdr3_aa: CAWNMRHTEAFF
v_call: TRBV30
j_call: TRBJ1-1
d_call: -

cdr3_aa: CATSSDLSDTQYF
v_call: TRBV15
j_call: TRBJ2-3
d_call: -

cdr3_aa: CSGAWTGRTDTQYF
v_call: TRBV29-1
j_call: TRBJ2-3
d_call: TRBD1

cdr3_aa: CASRHTSGEQYF
v_call: TRBV6-5
j_call: TRBJ2-7
d_call: -